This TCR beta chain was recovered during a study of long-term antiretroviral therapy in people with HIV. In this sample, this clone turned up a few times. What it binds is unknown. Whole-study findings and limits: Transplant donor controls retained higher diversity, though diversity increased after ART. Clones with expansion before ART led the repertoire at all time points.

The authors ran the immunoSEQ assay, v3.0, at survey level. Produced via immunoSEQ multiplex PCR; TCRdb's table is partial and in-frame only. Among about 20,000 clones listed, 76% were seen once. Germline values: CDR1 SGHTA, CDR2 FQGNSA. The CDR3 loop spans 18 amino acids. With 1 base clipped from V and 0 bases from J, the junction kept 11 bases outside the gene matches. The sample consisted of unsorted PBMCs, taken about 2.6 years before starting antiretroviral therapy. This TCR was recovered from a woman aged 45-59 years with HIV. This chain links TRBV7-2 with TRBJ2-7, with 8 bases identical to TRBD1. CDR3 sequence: CASSLVAPRTGSSYEQYF. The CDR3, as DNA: TGTGCCAGCAGCTTAGTCGCCCCCAGGACAGGGAGCTCCTACGAGCAGTACTTC.